This T cell receptor beta chain was found in a study of response to subunit inactivated influenza vaccine. Germline V gives CDR1 SNHLY, CDR2 FYNNEI. V shed 6 bases, J shed 4 bases, and the junction held 12 bases outside the gene matches. The length of the CDR3 is 16 residues. In its sample, this clonotype was seen a few times. TCRdb called the RT-PCR reads again in MiXCR, with one record for every CDR3 protein. This sample has about 310,000 distinct CDR3 sequences; just over 20% occur once, and the top ten carry approximately 10%. This rearrangement joins TRBV2 to TRBJ2-1; TRBD1 agrees at 7 bases. This sequence was found in a man aged 50 to 69 who received an inactivated influenza vaccine. This specimen was PBMCs from blood, taken about 20 months after vaccination. This chain's CDR3 is CASSAMTGPLYNEQFF. CDR3 DNA sequence: TGTGCCAGCAGCGCAATGACAGGGCCCCTTTACAATGAGCAGTTCTTC.